This T cell receptor (beta chain) was recorded in a study of response to subunit inactivated influenza vaccine. TCRdb itself ran the RT-PCR reads through MiXCR, one entry per CDR3 protein. Of 500,000 to 700,000 distinct CDR3 sequences listed, around 25% are singletons. Separately, the same data were catalogued under a study of T cells expressing NK-cell markers. That paper adds: Beta-chain TCR cDNA was generated via 5'RACE template switching with UMIs.

The TCR was taken from a man over 45 who received an inactivated influenza vaccine. This material consisted of CD4+ T cells sorted from PBMCs, taken 11 to 12 days after vaccination.

In DNA, the CDR3 is TGCGCCAGCAGCTCCCCTGTGGAGACCCAGTACTTC. It specifies CASSSPVETQYF. This chain connects TRBV5-1 to TRBJ2-5; no reliable D call. Between the trimmed V and J ends, which lost 3 bases and 5 bases, there was a span of 8 bases. The CDR3 extends over 12 amino acids. Germline V gives CDR1 SGHRS, CDR2 YFSETQ. The whole variable domain, remainder taken from reference TRBV5-1 and TRBJ2-5, is KAGVTQTPRYLIKTRGQQVTLSCSPISGHRSVSWYQQTPGQGLQFLFEYFSETQRNKGNFPGRFSGRQFSNSRSEMNVSTLELGDSALYLCASSSPVETQYFGPGTRLLVL.